This TCR beta chain was recovered during a study of blood T cell repertoires in COVID-19. Across the study: Acute and convalescent COVID-19 samples came from the United States, Italy and Spain.

In the study's own analysis: Reference gene primers were amplified, and this amplification served to estimate nucleated cell counts. The repertoire was sequenced with immunoSEQ multiplex PCR; TCRdb's copy has only in-frame clones and lacks some. The V and J calls and the clone size are those of that table, but D and trimming were determined from the DNA. The sample yields about 34,000 clones, roughly 88% seen once. Trimming took off 1 base at V and 3 bases at J, with 15 bases between the two ends. Per the germline V gene, CDR1 is MDHEN and CDR2 is SYDVKM. The CDR3 is 16 residues long. The rearrangement links TRBV28 to TRBJ1-1; perhaps TRBD1 as D (5 bases). The receptor was derived from a man aged 55 to 70 with active COVID-19. The sequenced material came from peripheral blood. The CDR3 DNA is TGTGCCAGCAGTTTATATCAGGGACGGGGGGACACTGAAGCTTTCTTT. Its translation is CASSLYQGRGDTEAFF. Supplemented by reference TRBV28 and TRBJ1-1, the full variable domain reads DVKVTQSSRYLVKRTGEKVFLECVQDMDHENMFWYRQDPGLGLRLIYFSYDVKMKEKGDIPEGYSVSREKKERFSLILESASTNQTSMYLCASSLYQGRGDTEAFFGQGTRLTVV.